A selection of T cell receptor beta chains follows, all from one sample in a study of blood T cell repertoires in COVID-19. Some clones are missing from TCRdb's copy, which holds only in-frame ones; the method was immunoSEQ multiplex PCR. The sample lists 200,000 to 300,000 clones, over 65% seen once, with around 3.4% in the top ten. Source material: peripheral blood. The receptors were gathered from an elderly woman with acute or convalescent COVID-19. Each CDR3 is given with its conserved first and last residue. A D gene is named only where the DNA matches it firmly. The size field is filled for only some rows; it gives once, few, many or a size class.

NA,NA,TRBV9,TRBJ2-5,CASSVAGGGAQYF,TGTGCCAGCAGCGTAGCCGGAGGGGGCGCCCAGTACTTC
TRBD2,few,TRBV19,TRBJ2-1,CASSIGLAGGPRSYNEQFF,TGTGCCAGTAGTATTGGGCTAGCGGGAGGGCCACGGTCCTACAATGAGCAGTTCTTC
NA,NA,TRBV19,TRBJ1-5,CASSNPAGWIQPQHF,TGTGCCAGTAGTAATCCGGCAGGGTGGATTCAGCCCCAGCATTTT
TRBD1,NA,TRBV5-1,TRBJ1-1,CASSSDRANTEAFF,TGCGCCAGCAGCTCGGACAGGGCCAACACTGAAGCTTTCTTT
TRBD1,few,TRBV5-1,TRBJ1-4,CASSGQGGAGEKLFF,TGCGCCAGCAGCGGCCAAGGGGGCGCTGGGGAAAAACTGTTTTTT
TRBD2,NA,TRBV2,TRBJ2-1,CASSVASGGVEQFF,TGTGCCAGCAGTGTAGCTAGCGGGGGGGTAGAGCAGTTCTTC
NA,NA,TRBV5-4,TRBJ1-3,CASSASGASSGNTIYF,TGTGCCAGCAGCGCATCAGGCGCTTCCTCTGGAAACACCATATATTTT
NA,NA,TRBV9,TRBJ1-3,CASSVYGSIGNTIYF,TGTGCCAGCAGCGTATATGGGAGCATTGGAAACACCATATATTTT
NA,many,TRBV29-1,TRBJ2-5,CSVFSRAGGRETQYF,TGCAGCGTTTTTTCTCGGGCAGGGGGGCGAGAGACCCAGTACTTC
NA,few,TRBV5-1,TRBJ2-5,CASSMGTLTAEPYF,TGCGCCAGCAGCATGGGGACTCTGACCGCCGAGCCGTACTTC
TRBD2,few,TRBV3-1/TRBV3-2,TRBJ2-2,CASSRGTSGRTGGELFF,TGTGCCAGCAGCCGGGGGACTAGCGGGAGGACGGGCGGGGAGCTGTTTTTT
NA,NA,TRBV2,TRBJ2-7,CASSEPPGGLYEQYF,TGTGCCAGCAGTGAACCCCCGGGGGGCCTTTACGAGCAGTACTTC
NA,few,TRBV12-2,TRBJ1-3,CASRLEEGADSGNTIYF,TGTGCAAGTCGCTTAGAGGAGGGGGCCGACTCTGGAAACACCATATATTTT
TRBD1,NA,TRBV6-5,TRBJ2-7,CASSRGQGGIYEQYF,TGTGCCAGCAGCAGGGGACAGGGGGGAATCTACGAGCAGTACTTC
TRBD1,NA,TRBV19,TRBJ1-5,CASSMGGQGAQPQHF,TGTGCCAGTAGTATGGGGGGACAGGGGGCCCAGCCCCAGCATTTT
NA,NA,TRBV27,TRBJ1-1,CASSRLPGGVRAKTEAFF,TGTGCCAGCAGCCGACTCCCCGGCGGGGTACGGGCGAAAACTGAAGCTTTCTTT